The source of this T cell receptor (beta chain) is a study of CD8 T cells in ankylosing spondylitis. Germline V gene data show CDR1 as SGHRS and CDR2 as YFSETQ. This CDR3 has 14 amino acids. V was clipped by 4 bases and J by 14 bases; unmatched bases: 9. General study findings and limits: Within ankylosing spondylitis blood, a TCR beta motif made up of eight or nine highly homologous variants appeared to be characteristic. Several of the motif variants were reported before in synovial fluid and blood from reactive arthritis.

5'-RACE, quantitative and with molecular barcodes, yielded the TCR beta libraries. TCRdb redid the calling of the 5' RACE reads with MiXCR, one entry per CDR3 protein. The sample includes about 400,000 distinct CDR3 sequences, 20% to 25% of them seen just once. Concerning this clonotype: Its matching antigen is unknown.

This TCR came from a male donor with ankylosing spondylitis. Sequenced sample: blood, either unsorted or a sorted T cell fraction (not recorded which). V usage is TRBV5-1 and J usage is TRBJ2-1; 13 positions agree with TRBD2. In DNA, the CDR3 is TGCGCCAGCAGCCCACAAGGACTAGCGGGAGAGGAGTTCTTC. Translating it yields CASSPQGLAGEEFF.